Included here is one T cell receptor beta chain sequence, with context. There are 13 residues in the CDR3. CDR1 and CDR2 (germline): DFQATT, SNEGSKA (reference sequence). V lost 3 bases and J 1 base, leaving 6 bases between the germline ends. This sample is drawn from a study of blood T cell repertoires in COVID-19. Data came from immunoSEQ multiplex PCR; TCRdb stores just in-frame clones and leaves some out. The table has about 260,000 clones, around four fifths seen once. This TCR was sampled from a man in his fifties or sixties with acute or convalescent COVID-19. The sequencing input was peripheral blood. V is TRBV20-1 and J is TRBJ2-2; D ambiguous. The CDR3 DNA sequence: TGCAGTGCTAGTGTCGGGAACACCGGGGAGCTGTTTTTT. Translated: CSASVGNTGELFF.